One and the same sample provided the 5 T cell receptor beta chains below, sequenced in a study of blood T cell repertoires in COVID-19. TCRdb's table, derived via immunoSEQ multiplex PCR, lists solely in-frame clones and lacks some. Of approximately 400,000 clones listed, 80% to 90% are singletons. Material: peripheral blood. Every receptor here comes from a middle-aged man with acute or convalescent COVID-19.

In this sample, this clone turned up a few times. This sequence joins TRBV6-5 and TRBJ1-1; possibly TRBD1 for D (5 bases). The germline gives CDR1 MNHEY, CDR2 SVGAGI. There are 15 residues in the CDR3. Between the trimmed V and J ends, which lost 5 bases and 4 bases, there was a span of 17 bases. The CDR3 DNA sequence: TGTGCCAGCAGTCACCCACAGGAGTGGGGCACTGAAGCTTTCTTT. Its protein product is CASSHPQEWGTEAFF.

The CDR3 protein is CASSERLAGGEQYF. CDR3 nucleotide sequence: TGCGCCAGCAGTGAGCGCCTAGCGGGAGGGGAGCAGTACTTC. This chain links TRBV10-1 with TRBJ2-7, with 12 nucleotides matching TRBD2. Germline CDR1 and CDR2: WNHNN and SYGVQD (reference sequence). Unmatched junction bases numbered 3, after V lost 2 bases and J lost 7 bases. The CDR3 has 14 amino acids.

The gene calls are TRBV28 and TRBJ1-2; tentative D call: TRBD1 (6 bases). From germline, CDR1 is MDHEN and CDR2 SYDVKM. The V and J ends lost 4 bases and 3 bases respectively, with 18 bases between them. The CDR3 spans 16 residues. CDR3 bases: TGTGCCAGCAGTTCCTACCCACGGGCAGGGGACTATGGCTACACCTTC. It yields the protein CASSSYPRAGDYGYTF.

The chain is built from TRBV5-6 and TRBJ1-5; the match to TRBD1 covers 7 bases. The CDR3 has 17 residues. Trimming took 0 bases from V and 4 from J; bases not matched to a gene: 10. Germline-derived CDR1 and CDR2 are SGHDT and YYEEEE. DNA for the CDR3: TGTGCCAGCAGCTTGGCCCTTACAGGGGAACTTAATCAGCCCCAGCATTTT. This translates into CASSLALTGELNQPQHF. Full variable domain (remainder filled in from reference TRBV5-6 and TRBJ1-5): DAGVTQSPTHLIKTRGQQVTLRCSPKSGHDTVSWYQQALGQGPQFIFQYYEEEERQRGNFPDRFSGHQFPNYSSELNVNALLLGDSALYLCASSLALTGELNQPQHFGDGTRLSIL.

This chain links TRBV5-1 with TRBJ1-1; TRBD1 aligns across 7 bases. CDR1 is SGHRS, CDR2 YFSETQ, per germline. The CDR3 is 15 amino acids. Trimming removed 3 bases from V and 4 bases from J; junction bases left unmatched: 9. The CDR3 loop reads CASSSRQGSGTEAFF. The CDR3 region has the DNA TGCGCCAGCAGCTCCAGACAGGGATCAGGCACTGAAGCTTTCTTT.